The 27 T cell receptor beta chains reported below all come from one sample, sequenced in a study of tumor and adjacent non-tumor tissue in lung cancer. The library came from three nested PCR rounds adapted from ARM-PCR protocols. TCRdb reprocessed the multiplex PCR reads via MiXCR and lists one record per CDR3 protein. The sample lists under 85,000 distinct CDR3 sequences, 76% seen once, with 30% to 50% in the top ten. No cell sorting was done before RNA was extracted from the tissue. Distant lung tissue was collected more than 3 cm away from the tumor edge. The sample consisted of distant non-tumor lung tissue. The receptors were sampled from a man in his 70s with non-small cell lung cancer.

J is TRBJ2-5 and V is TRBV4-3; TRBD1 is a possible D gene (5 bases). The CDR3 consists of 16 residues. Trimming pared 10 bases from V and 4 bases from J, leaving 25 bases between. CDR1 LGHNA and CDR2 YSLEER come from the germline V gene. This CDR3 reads CANCQGVGLLGETQYF. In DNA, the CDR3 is TGCGCCAACTGCCAAGGTGTGGGGCTCTTAGGAGAGACCCAGTACTTC.

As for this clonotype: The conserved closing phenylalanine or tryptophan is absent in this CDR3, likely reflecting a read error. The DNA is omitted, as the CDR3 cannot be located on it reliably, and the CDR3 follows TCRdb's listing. The CDR3 reads CASNNQELETHYS. This chain joins TRBV6-1 and TRBJ2-5. The CDR3 has 13 residues if both end residues are counted. CDR1 and CDR2 (germline): MNHNS, SASEGT.

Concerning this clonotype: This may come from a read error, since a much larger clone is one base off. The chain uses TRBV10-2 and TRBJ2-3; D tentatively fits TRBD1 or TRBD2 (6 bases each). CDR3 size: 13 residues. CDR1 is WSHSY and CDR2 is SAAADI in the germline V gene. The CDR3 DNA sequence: TGCGCCAGCAAGGAGGGGGGCACAGATATGCAGTATTTT. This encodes CASKEGGTDMQYF.

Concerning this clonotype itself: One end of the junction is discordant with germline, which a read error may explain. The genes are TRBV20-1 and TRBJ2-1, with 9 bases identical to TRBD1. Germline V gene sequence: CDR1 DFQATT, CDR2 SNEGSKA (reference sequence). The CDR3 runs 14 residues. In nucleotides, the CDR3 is TGCAGTGCTAGGGACCCTACAGGGGGCGATGAGCAGCTCTTC. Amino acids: CSARDPTGGDEQLF.

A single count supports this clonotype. The CDR3 bases are TGTGCCAGCAGCCTCGGACCGGGCACCGGGGAGCTGTTTTTT. This encodes CASSLGPGTGELFF. V is TRBV11-3 and J is TRBJ2-2; D gene unclear. The CDR3 spans 14 residues. The V end lost 5 bases, the J end lost 4 bases, and 11 bases lay between the germline ends. CDR1 is SGHNT and CDR2 is YENEEA in the germline V gene.

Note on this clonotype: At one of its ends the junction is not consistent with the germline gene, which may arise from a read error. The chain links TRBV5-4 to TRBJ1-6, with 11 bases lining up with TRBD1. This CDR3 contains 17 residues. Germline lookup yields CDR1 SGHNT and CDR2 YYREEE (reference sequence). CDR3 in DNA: TGTGCCAGCGGCATCGGGACAGGGGGAGGGATTAATTCAGCCCTCCACTTT. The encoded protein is CASGIGTGGGINSALHF.

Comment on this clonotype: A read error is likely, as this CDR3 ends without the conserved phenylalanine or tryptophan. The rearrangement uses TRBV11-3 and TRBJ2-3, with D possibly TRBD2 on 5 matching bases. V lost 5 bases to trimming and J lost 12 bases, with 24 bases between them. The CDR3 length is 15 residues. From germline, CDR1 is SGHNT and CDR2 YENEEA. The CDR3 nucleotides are TGTGCCAGCAGCCCAAGACGGGGAGCCACAGATGCACAGTATTCT. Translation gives CASSPRRGATDAQYS.

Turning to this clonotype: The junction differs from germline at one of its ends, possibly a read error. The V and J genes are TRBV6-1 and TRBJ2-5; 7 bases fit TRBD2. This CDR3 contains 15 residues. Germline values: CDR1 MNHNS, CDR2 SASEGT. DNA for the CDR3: TGTGCCAGTAATGAAAGCGCTGCGGGGCGGGAGACTCAGTATTTC. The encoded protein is CASNESAAGRETQYF.

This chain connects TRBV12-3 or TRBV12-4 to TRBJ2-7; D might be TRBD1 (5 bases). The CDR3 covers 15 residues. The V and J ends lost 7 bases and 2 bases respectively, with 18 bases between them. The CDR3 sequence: CASNISTVRPYEQYF. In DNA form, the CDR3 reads TGTGCCAGCAATATCTCGACAGTAAGACCCTACGAGCAGTACTTC.

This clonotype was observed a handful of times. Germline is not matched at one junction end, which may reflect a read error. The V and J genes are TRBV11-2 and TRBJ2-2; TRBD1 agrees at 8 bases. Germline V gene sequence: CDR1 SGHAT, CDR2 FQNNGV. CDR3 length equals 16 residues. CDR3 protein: CATSLVGTGGAGELFF. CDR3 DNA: TGCGCCACCAGCTTAGTGGGCACAGGGGGTGCCGGGGAGCTGTTTTTT.

DNA of the CDR3: TGTGCCAGCAGTTTTGTATCTGGACTGAGTAATTCACCCCTCCACTTT. Protein: CASSFVSGLSNSPLHF. The gene calls are TRBV12-3 or TRBV12-4 and TRBJ1-6; D gene ambiguous. With 3 bases removed from V and 6 bases from J, the gap between germline ends came to 15 bases. The CDR3 contains 16 residues.

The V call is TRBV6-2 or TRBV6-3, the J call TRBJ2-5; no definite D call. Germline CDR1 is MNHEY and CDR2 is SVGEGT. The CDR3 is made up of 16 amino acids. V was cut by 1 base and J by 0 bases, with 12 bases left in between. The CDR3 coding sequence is TGTGCCAGCAGTTACTTGCAGGATGGGTACCAAGAGACCCAGTACTTC. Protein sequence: CASSYLQDGYQETQYF.

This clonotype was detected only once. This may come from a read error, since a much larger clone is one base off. CDR3 bases: TGCAGTGCTAGAGGTGGACAGGGGGAGGGTGGCTACACCTTC. Amino acids: CSARGGQGEGGYTF. V gene TRBV20-1 combines with J gene TRBJ1-2; TRBD1 agrees at 10 bases. Germline V gene data show CDR1 as DFQATT and CDR2 as SNEGSKA (reference sequence). The CDR3 is 14 residues long. V lost 1 base and J lost 7; bases outside the gene matches: 6.

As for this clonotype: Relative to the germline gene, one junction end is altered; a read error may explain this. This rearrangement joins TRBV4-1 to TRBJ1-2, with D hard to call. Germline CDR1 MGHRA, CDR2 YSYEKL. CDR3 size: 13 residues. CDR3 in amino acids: CASSQVRSGGNTF. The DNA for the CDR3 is TGCGCCAGCAGCCAAGTCAGATCCGGTGGCAACACCTTC.

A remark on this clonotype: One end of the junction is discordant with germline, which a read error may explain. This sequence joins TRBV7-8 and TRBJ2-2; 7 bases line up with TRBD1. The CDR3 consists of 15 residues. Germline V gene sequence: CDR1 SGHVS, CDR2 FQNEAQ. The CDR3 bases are TGTGCCAGCAGTCCTGGGACAGTGAACGCCGGGGAGCTGTTTTTT. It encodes CASSPGTVNAGELFF.

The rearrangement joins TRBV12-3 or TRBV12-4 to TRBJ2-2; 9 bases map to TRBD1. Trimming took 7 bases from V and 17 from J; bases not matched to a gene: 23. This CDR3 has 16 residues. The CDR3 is CASTLGGQGITGGLFF. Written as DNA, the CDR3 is TGTGCCAGCACCCTGGGGGGACAGGGTATTACCGGGGGGCTATTTTTT.

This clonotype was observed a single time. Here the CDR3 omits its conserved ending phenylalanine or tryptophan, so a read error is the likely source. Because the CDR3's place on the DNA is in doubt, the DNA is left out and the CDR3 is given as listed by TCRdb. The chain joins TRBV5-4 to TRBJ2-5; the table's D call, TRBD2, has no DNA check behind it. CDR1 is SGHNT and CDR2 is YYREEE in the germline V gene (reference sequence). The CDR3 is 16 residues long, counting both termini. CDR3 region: CACSLGSGGVWETQYY.

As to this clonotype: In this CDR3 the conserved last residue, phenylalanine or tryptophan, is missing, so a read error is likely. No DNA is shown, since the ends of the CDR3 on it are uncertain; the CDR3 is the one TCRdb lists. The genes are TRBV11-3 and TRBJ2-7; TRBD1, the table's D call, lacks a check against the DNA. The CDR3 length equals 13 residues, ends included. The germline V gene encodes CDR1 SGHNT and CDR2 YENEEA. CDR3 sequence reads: CASSTGVSYEKYY.

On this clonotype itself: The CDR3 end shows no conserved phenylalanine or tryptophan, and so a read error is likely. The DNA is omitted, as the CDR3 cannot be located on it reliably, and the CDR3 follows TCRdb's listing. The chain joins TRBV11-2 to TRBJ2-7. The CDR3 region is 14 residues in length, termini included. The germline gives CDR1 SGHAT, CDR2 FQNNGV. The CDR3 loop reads CASSLVRWDREKYL.

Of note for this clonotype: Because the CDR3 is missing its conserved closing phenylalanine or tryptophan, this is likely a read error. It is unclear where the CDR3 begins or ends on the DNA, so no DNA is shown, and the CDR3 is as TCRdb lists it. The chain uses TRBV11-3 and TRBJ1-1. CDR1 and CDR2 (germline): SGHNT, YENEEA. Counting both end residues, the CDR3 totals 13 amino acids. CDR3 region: CDSSLDGERKDFL.

CDR3: CASSYAAGGGYTF. In nucleotides, the CDR3 is TGTGCCAGCAGTTACGCGGCGGGAGGTGGCTACACCTTC. This rearrangement joins TRBV6-5 to TRBJ1-2; D is unclear. The CDR3 loop spans 13 amino acids. V dropped 2 bases and J dropped 7 bases, with 11 bases sitting between them. Germline V gives CDR1 MNHEY, CDR2 SVGAGI.

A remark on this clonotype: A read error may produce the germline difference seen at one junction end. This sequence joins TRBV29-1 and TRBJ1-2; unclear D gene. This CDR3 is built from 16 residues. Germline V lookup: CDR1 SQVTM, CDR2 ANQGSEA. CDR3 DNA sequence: TGTAGCGTTGTCCCCTATCAATTCTCGGGAGAGGATGGCTACACCTTC. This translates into CSVVPYQFSGEDGYTF.

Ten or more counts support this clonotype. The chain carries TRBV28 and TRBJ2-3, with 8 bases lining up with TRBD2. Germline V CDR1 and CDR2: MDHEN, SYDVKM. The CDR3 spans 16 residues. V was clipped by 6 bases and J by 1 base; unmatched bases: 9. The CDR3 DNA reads TGTGCCAGCAGGCGTGCGAAGGGACTAGGCACAGATACGCAGTATTTT. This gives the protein CASRRAKGLGTDTQYF.

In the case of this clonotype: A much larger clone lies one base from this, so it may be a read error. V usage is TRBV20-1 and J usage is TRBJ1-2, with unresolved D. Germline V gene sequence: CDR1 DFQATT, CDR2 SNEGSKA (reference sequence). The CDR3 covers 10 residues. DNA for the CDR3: TGCAGAGCTAGTGATGGGGGCTACACCTTC. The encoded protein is CRASDGGYTF.

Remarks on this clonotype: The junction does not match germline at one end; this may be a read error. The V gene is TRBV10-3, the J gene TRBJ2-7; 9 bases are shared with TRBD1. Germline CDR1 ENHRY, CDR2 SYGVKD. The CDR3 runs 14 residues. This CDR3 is CANSGGTGKNEQHF. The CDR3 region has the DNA TGTGCCAACAGTGGGGGGACAGGGAAGAACGAGCAGCACTTC.

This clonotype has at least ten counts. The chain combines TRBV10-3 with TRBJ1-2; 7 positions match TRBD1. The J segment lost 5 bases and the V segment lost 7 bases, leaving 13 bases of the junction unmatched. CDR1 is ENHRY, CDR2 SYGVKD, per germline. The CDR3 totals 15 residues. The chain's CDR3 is CAITKERDSLYGYTF. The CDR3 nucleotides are TGTGCCATCACTAAGGAACGGGACAGCCTATATGGCTACACCTTC.

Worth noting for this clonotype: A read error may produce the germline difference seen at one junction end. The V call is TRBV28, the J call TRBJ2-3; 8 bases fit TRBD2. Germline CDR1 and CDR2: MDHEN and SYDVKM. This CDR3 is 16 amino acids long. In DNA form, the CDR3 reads TGTGTCAGCAATTTCTCGAGCGGGAGAGGAACAGATACGCAGTATTTT. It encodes CVSNFSSGRGTDTQYF.